The clone carrying this TCR beta chain was detected many times. Primers used in a second PCR of roughly 6 to 11 cycles were a sample-barcoded 5' primer and a J-beta primer mix. TCRdb itself ran the 5' RACE reads through MiXCR, one entry per CDR3 protein. The data contain around 600,000 distinct CDR3 sequences, roughly 48% of them singletons. This entry belongs to a study of blood T cells in healthy people across ages. Germline V CDR1 and CDR2: MGHRA, YSYEKL. The CDR3 length is 15 residues. The V gene lost 1 base and the J gene lost 5 bases, with 11 bases spanning the gap. The sequence came from a man older than 75 in good health. Sequenced: blood. The genes are TRBV4-1 and TRBJ1-4; D uncertain. The CDR3 here is CASSQGAVVNEKLFF. CDR3 bases: TGCGCCAGCAGCCAAGGGGCAGTCGTCAATGAAAAACTGTTTTTT.